Listed below are T cell receptor beta chains from one sample, sequenced in a study of T cell changes during pregnancy in multiple sclerosis. TCRdb's table, derived via immunoSEQ multiplex PCR, lists solely in-frame clones and lacks some. This sample has approximately 25,000 clones; more than 75% occur once, and the top ten carry about 0.7%. The specimen comprised CD4+ T cells from peripheral blood mononuclear cells, sampled in the first trimester of pregnancy. The source of these receptors is a female donor in good health, enrolled as a control in a pregnancy study. The CDR3 runs from the conserved cysteine through the conserved F or W. D genes are given only for firm matches. The size field is filled for only some rows; it gives once, few, many or a size class.

CDR3 DNA | CDR3 protein | J gene | clone size | V gene | D gene
TGTGCCAGCAGTGACGTGTACGAGCAGTACTTC | CASSDVYEQYF | TRBJ2-7 | - | TRBV2 | -
TGCAGCGTTGTCCCGGAGGATAAATATGGCTACACCTTC | CSVVPEDKYGYTF | TRBJ1-2 | - | TRBV29-1 | -
TGTGCCAGCACCTTCGGACACGGAGAGACCCAGTACTTC | CASTFGHGETQYF | TRBJ2-5 | - | TRBV5-4 | -
TGTGCCAGCAGCAAACAGGGGGCGACAGATACGCAGTATTTT | CASSKQGATDTQYF | TRBJ2-3 | - | TRBV5-4 | TRBD1
TGTGCCAGCAGTGAAGTCCAAGCCCGGAACACTGAAGCTTTCTTT | CASSEVQARNTEAFF | TRBJ1-1 | - | TRBV6-1 | -
TGCAGCGGGACAGGGGGACGCTCTGGAAACACCATATATTTT | CSGTGGRSGNTIYF | TRBJ1-3 | - | TRBV29-1 | TRBD1
TGTGCCAGCAAGCGGGGGCCAGGAGATACGCAGTATTTT | CASKRGPGDTQYF | TRBJ2-3 | - | TRBV6-5 | TRBD2
TGCGCCAGCAGCCGTGAGGGGGGAGGGAGCCGAAACATTCAGTACTTC | CASSREGGGSRNIQYF | TRBJ2-4 | - | TRBV4-1 | -
TGTGCCAGCAGTACCGGGACTAGCGTCCAAGAGACCCAGTACTTC | CASSTGTSVQETQYF | TRBJ2-5 | - | TRBV6-1 | TRBD2
TGTGCCGCCAGTCCGGGACAGGGGGCGAACACTGAAGCTTTCTTT | CAASPGQGANTEAFF | TRBJ1-1 | - | TRBV10-3 | TRBD1
TGTGCTAGTGGCCTGACAGAGAGTACTTACAATGAGCAGTTCTTC | CASGLTESTYNEQFF | TRBJ2-1 | few | TRBV12-5 | -
TGTGCCAGCAGCACGGGACAGGGGCATGGCTACACCTTC | CASSTGQGHGYTF | TRBJ1-2 | few | TRBV25-1 | TRBD1
TGTGCCAGCAGCTTAGAGGGGGCAGGCGAGCAGTACTTC | CASSLEGAGEQYF | TRBJ2-7 | - | TRBV7-9 | TRBD1
TGTGCCAGTAGTATAGAGAAGGGGCGCCCCAATCAGCCCCAGCATTTT | CASSIEKGRPNQPQHF | TRBJ1-5 | - | TRBV19 | -
TGTGCCATCAGTGAGCTTGGAGCTAACTATGGCTACACCTTC | CAISELGANYGYTF | TRBJ1-2 | - | TRBV10-3 | -
TGCGCCAGCAGCCGAACGGACAGACTTGAAAAACTGTTTTTT | CASSRTDRLEKLFF | TRBJ1-4 | medium-sized | TRBV4-1 | -
TGTGCCAGCTCACCACTTTCGGGAGGAGAAACCGGGGAGCTGTTTTTT | CASSPLSGGETGELFF | TRBJ2-2 | - | TRBV18 | TRBD2
TGTGCCAGTAATCTGGACAGGTCAAGCAATCAGCCCCAGCATTTT | CASNLDRSSNQPQHF | TRBJ1-5 | - | TRBV19 | TRBD1
TGTGCCACCAGCAGAGATATGATCTCACAGGGCTACACCTTC | CATSRDMISQGYTF | TRBJ1-2 | - | TRBV15 | -
TGTGCCAGCAGCGTGGGACTAGCGGGGGGCGAAACGCAGTATTTT | CASSVGLAGGETQYF | TRBJ2-3 | - | TRBV7-6 | TRBD2
TGTGCCTGGACACAGGGTAATAATTCACCCCTCCACTTT | CAWTQGNNSPLHF | TRBJ1-6 | - | TRBV30 | -
TGTGCCAGCAGTGAGGTGTCAGGACTCTACAATGAGCAGTTCTTC | CASSEVSGLYNEQFF | TRBJ2-1 | - | TRBV25-1 | -
TGTGCCAGCAGCTTAGATATTGGGCTTTCACCCGGGGAGCTGTTTTTT | CASSLDIGLSPGELFF | TRBJ2-2 | - | TRBV11-2 | -
TGTGCCAGCAGTTACCACGAGGTGGGGGGGGCCGGGGAGCTGTTTTTT | CASSYHEVGGAGELFF | TRBJ2-2 | - | TRBV6-5 | TRBD2
TGCAGCGTTGCGATGACAGGGAAAGATCAGCCCCAGCATTTT | CSVAMTGKDQPQHF | TRBJ1-5 | - | TRBV29-1 | TRBD1
TGTGCTAGTGGTTTGGCTCCCTTCCGACAGGGGTTGGGTGGCTACACCTTC | CASGLAPFRQGLGGYTF | TRBJ1-2 | - | TRBV12-5 | TRBD1
TGTGCCAGCAGAGAACCGACAGGGTATGGATCACCCCTCCACTTT | CASREPTGYGSPLHF | TRBJ1-6 | - | TRBV6-5 | TRBD1
TGCGCCAGCAGCCAAGGGCCAGGGAGGGTCGGGTCGGCTTTCTTT | CASSQGPGRVGSAFF | TRBJ1-1 | - | TRBV4-1 | -
TGTGCCACCAGCAGAGGAGGTAACAATCAGCCCCAGCATTTT | CATSRGGNNQPQHF | TRBJ1-5 | - | TRBV15 | -
TGTGCCAGCAACCCCGAGGACAGACGCAATCAGCCCCAGCATTTT | CASNPEDRRNQPQHF | TRBJ1-5 | - | TRBV28 | -
TGTGCCAGCGCTTCTCGGGGGAGCTCCTACGAGCAGTACTTC | CASASRGSSYEQYF | TRBJ2-7 | - | TRBV6-1 | -
TGTGCCAGCAGCTTAGGAGGGAGGGCCGGGGATGAGCAGTTCTTC | CASSLGGRAGDEQFF | TRBJ2-1 | - | TRBV11-3 | TRBD2
TGTGCCAGCAGTTTATCACAGGCCTGGGGCTCCTACGAGCAGTACTTC | CASSLSQAWGSYEQYF | TRBJ2-7 | - | TRBV27 | -
TGTGCCAGCACCGAGCGGACTGCCCAAGAGACCCAGTACTTC | CASTERTAQETQYF | TRBJ2-5 | - | TRBV2 | -
TGTGCCAGCAGTCCCCCAGGGTCCTCCTACGAGCAGTACTTC | CASSPPGSSYEQYF | TRBJ2-7 | - | TRBV28 | -
TGTGCCAGCAGCTTAGCGCCGAGATATGGCTACACCTTC | CASSLAPRYGYTF | TRBJ1-2 | - | TRBV7-9 | -
TGTGCCAGCTCACCCCGTGGGCTGGATTCACCCCTCCACTTT | CASSPRGLDSPLHF | TRBJ1-6 | few | TRBV18 | -